A single sample is the source of the 12 T cell receptor beta chains below, sequenced in a study of blood T cell repertoires in COVID-19. Sequencing used immunoSEQ multiplex PCR; TCRdb keeps in-frame clones, though not all of them. The sample lists about 130,000 clones; just under 85% were seen once. The sequenced sample consisted of peripheral blood. Receptors originate from a human donor in a cohort sampled during active COVID-19.

V gene TRBV29-1 combines with J gene TRBJ2-5, with D possibly matching TRBD2 (5 bases). V dropped 7 bases and J dropped 1 base, with 10 bases sitting between them. The CDR3 spans 12 residues. Germline CDR1 and CDR2: SQVTM and ANQGSEA. The CDR3 nucleotides are TGCAGCGGAGGGCGGGCCCAAGAGACCCAGTACTTC. This translates into CSGGRAQETQYF.

This clone was recorded only once. This chain uses TRBV4-1 with TRBJ1-5; TRBD1 might be the D (5 bases). Trimming cost V 4 bases and J 3 bases, with 13 bases left between them. Germline CDR1 reads MGHRA; CDR2 reads YSYEKL. CDR3 length: 15 residues. The CDR3 sequence: CASSPEGHYNQPQHF. DNA of the CDR3: TGCGCCAGCAGCCCTGAAGGACACTACAATCAGCCCCAGCATTTT.

V usage is TRBV18 and J usage is TRBJ1-5; the match to TRBD1 covers 7 bases. There are 14 residues in the CDR3. V lost 4 bases and J lost 1; bases outside the gene matches: 1. Germline V lookup: CDR1 KGHSH, CDR2 LQKENI. CDR3: CASSQTGSNQPQHF. CDR3 sequence (DNA): TGTGCCAGCTCACAGACAGGGAGCAATCAGCCCCAGCATTTT.

The rearrangement links TRBV2 to TRBJ2-7; 8 bases are a match to TRBD1. V was pared by 2 bases and J by 7 bases, with 7 bases of the junction left unmatched. This CDR3 is built from 14 residues. Germline V gene data show CDR1 as SNHLY and CDR2 as FYNNEI. The CDR3 DNA sequence: TGTGCCAGCAGTGAACCGGACAGGGTGAGGGAGCAGTACTTC. This codes for CASSEPDRVREQYF.

The J gene is TRBJ2-2, the V gene TRBV3-1 (or the pseudogene TRBV3-2); TRBD1 matches 7 bases. The germline gives CDR1 LGHDT, CDR2 YNNKEL (reference sequence). This CDR3 has 14 amino acids. V was pared by 1 base and J by 8 bases, with 4 bases of the junction left unmatched. This CDR3 reads CASSQVGGQGELFF. The CDR3 DNA reads as TGTGCCAGCAGCCAAGTAGGGGGCCAAGGGGAGCTGTTTTTT.

The rearrangement joins TRBV10-3 to TRBJ2-3; 11 nucleotides match TRBD2. CDR1 is ENHRY and CDR2 is SYGVKD in the germline V gene. With V trimmed by 10 bases and J by 0 bases, 3 bases remained unmatched. The CDR3 contains 14 residues. CDR3 bases: TGTGCCACCGGGACTAGCGGAAGCACAGATACGCAGTATTTT. This gives the protein CATGTSGSTDTQYF.

The rearrangement joins TRBV9 to TRBJ2-1; 11 positions match TRBD2. Germline CDR1 SGDLS, CDR2 YYNGEE. The V gene end was trimmed by 4 bases and the J gene end by 5 bases; junction bases not matched to a gene: 17. The CDR3 is 19 amino acids. The DNA for the CDR3 is TGTGCCAGCAGCCCCCCTCGGGCTTTTAGCGGGGGGGAAAACAATGAGCAGTTCTTC. Translated: CASSPPRAFSGGENNEQFF. The full variable domain, rest sourced from reference TRBV9 and TRBJ2-1, is DSGVTQTPKHLITATGQRVTLRCSPRSGDLSVYWYQQSLDQGLQFLIQYYNGEERAKGNILERFSAQQFPDLHSELNLSSLELGDSALYFCASSPPRAFSGGENNEQFFGPGTRLTVL.

V usage is TRBV5-4 and J usage is TRBJ2-7; tentatively, D is TRBD1 (6 bases). Germline V gives CDR1 SGHNT, CDR2 YYREEE (reference sequence). V was clipped by 4 bases and J by 4 bases, with 15 bases between them. There are 14 residues in the CDR3. The CDR3, as DNA: TGTGCCAGCAGCCCGGGGCAGGGGTGGTACGAGCAGTACTTC. Amino acids: CASSPGQGWYEQYF.

The chain joins TRBV10-3 to TRBJ2-7, with TRBD1 matching 11 bases. This CDR3 comprises 14 residues. J was trimmed by 6 bases and V by 6 bases; bases with no gene match: 7. Germline CDR1 reads ENHRY; CDR2 reads SYGVKD. CDR3 residues: CAIRGDRGSSEQYF. The CDR3 DNA reads as TGTGCCATCAGAGGGGACAGGGGGTCTAGCGAGCAGTACTTC.

The rearrangement links TRBV2 to TRBJ2-3; 8 bases are a match to TRBD2. This CDR3 contains 16 residues. Germline assignment: CDR1 SNHLY and CDR2 FYNNEI. Trimming took 6 bases from V and 6 from J; bases not matched to a gene: 14. As DNA, the CDR3 is TGTGCCAGCAGGGCCCCGCCCGGGGGGGAGGGGGATACGCAGTATTTT. Translation gives CASRAPPGGEGDTQYF.

The J gene is TRBJ2-5, the V gene TRBV7-7; weak D call: TRBD1 (6 bases). The germline gives CDR1 SSHAT, CDR2 FNYEAQ (reference sequence). There are 14 residues in the CDR3. Trimming cost V 5 bases and J 1 base, with 11 bases left between them. Here the CDR3 reads CASSLGARQETQYF. CDR3 in DNA: TGTGCCAGCAGCCTGGGGGCCCGCCAAGAGACCCAGTACTTC. Full variable domain (outside the CDR3, taken from reference TRBV7-7 and TRBJ2-5): GAGVSQSPRYKVTKRGQDVTLRCDPISSHATLYWYQQALGQGPEFLTYFNYEAQPDKSGLPSDRFSAERPEGSISTLTIQRTEQRDSAMYRCASSLGARQETQYFGPGTRLLVL.

The chain uses TRBV5-1 and TRBJ1-3, with D uncertain. The germline gives CDR1 SGHRS, CDR2 YFSETQ. CDR3 length: 15 amino acids. V gave up 6 bases and J gave up 0 bases, with 13 bases separating them. The CDR3 sequence: CASMSGTSSGNTIYF. For the CDR3, the DNA is TGCGCCAGCATGTCAGGAACGTCCTCTGGAAACACCATATATTTT.